Each of the 26 T cell receptor beta chains below was sequenced from the same sample in a study of CD8+ T cells in alopecia areata. Reverse transcription of extracted RNA yielded cDNA, which provided the sequencing template. TCRdb's table, derived via immunoSEQ multiplex PCR, lists solely in-frame clones and lacks some. The sample contains around 100,000 clones, none of them singletons. Material: lesional skin. Receptors originate from a C3H/HeJ mouse with alopecia areata. MHC haplotype of the mouse line: H2-k.

On this clone: Gene labels here are mouse ones. The read ends 4 residues shy of where the CDR3 ends; the end is completed using the germline J gene. This chain uses TRBV19 with TRBJ2-7; 9 bases line up with TRBD1. The CDR3 has 13 residues. Germline assignment: CDR1 FNHDT and CDR2 SITEND (reference sequence). The CDR3 spells CASSPTGGDEQYF. The sequenced CDR3 bases are TGTGCCAGCAGTCCGACAGGGGGAGAT.

In its sample, this clone was seen a few times. Gene names are the mouse ones. The read ends 4 residues early relative to the CDR3; the germline J gene fills the gap. The chain recombines TRBV1 with TRBJ2-7, with D perhaps TRBD2 (6 bases). The CDR3 is 14 residues long. Per germline, CDR1 NSQYPW and CDR2 LRSPGD (reference sequence). V was trimmed by 6 bases and J by 0 bases, leaving 12 bases between them. CDR3 bases read: TGCACCTGCAGGAGACTGGACGTCTCCTAT. Its protein product is CTCRRLDVSY. The entire CDR3 sequence reads CTCRRLDVSYEQYF.

Remarks on this clone: The gene symbols are mouse symbols. Read data end 4 residues before the CDR3 end; the end is taken from the germline J gene. This rearrangement joins TRBV1 to TRBJ2-7; D may be TRBD2 (7 bases). Germline lookup yields CDR1 NSQYPW and CDR2 LRSPGD (reference sequence). V gave up 3 bases and J gave up 2 bases, with 14 bases separating them. The length of the CDR3 is 15 residues. Incomplete CDR3 DNA: TGCACCTGCAGTGCCGGGGGGCAAGGACCCTAT. It translates to CTCSAGGQGPY. The full CDR3 protein reads CTCSAGGQGPYEQYF.

In this sample, this clone turned up a few times. At residue 12, the translated DNA and the protein in TCRdb do not agree; the protein given here is derived from the DNA. The listed genes are named as in mouse. The CDR3 is cut off 3 residues early in the read; its end comes from the germline J gene. The rearrangement uses TRBV13-1 and TRBJ1-6, with D maybe TRBD1 (6 bases). TRBJ1-6 is assigned to the ORF class and has an uncertain function. Deletions cut 0 bases from V and 5 bases from J, with 9 bases between. This CDR3 is built from 15 residues. The germline V gene has CDR1 NSHNY and CDR2 SYGAGN. CDR3 DNA (partial): TGTGCCAGCAGTGATGCTCCAGGGGATAATTCGCCC. This encodes CASSDAPGDNSP. Given in full, the CDR3 is CASSDAPGDNSPLYF.

This clone has more than one count but fewer than ten. Gene names and germline refer to mouse. The read comes to an end 4 residues before the CDR3 does, leaving the germline J gene to fill in the end. J is TRBJ2-7 and V is TRBV13-1, with TRBD1 matching 9 bases. Germline-derived CDR1 and CDR2 are NSHNY and SYGAGN. This CDR3 has 14 residues. The CDR3 sequence: CASSALTGGDEQYF. CDR3 DNA, as far as it was read: TGTGCCAGCAGTGCTCTGACAGGGGGAGAT.

A word on this clone: Gene names refer to mouse genes. The read finishes 4 residues shy of the CDR3 end, and the germline J gene is used to complete it. This rearrangement joins TRBV13-3 to TRBJ2-1; TRBD1 agrees at 10 bases. This CDR3 comprises 18 residues. The germline CDR1 and CDR2 sequences are NNHDY and SYVADS. J lost 0 bases, V lost 1 base, and 7 bases had no gene match. CDR3: CASSDPGQGRDNYAEQFF. The covered CDR3 bases are TGTGCCAGCAGTGATCCGGGACAGGGGCGAGATAACTATGCT.

The sample holds a few counts of this clone. The DNA translation disagrees with the TCRdb protein at residue 12, so the protein in this description comes from the DNA. Gene labels here are mouse ones. The read gets to within 3 residues of the CDR3 end, and the germline J gene fills in the rest. The gene calls are TRBV19 and TRBJ1-3; 8 positions match TRBD1. Trimming cost V 0 bases and J 4 bases; bases outside gene matches: 3. CDR1 and CDR2 from the germline V gene are FNHDT and SITEND (reference sequence). The CDR3 runs 15 residues. Incomplete CDR3 DNA: TGTGCCAGCAGTATAGCACAGGGGGAGGGAAATACG. Its protein product is CASSIAQGEGNT. The entire CDR3 sequence reads CASSIAQGEGNTLYF.

With regard to this clone: Gene names are the mouse ones. The sequence runs out 4 residues before the end of the CDR3; the remainder is reconstructed from the germline J gene. This rearrangement joins TRBV13-3 to TRBJ2-4; TRBD2 matches at 10 bases. The V gene end was trimmed by 2 bases and the J gene end by 2 bases; junction bases not matched to a gene: 5. This CDR3 contains 16 residues. Germline CDR1 is NNHDY and CDR2 is SYVADS. CDR3 protein: CASSDPWGGAQNTLYF. CDR3 DNA (partial): TGTGCCAGCAGTGACCCCTGGGGGGGCGCTCAAAAC.

About this clone: All gene names here are mouse names. Read sequence stops 4 residues before the CDR3 end, and the germline J gene provides the missing end. V is TRBV31 and J is TRBJ2-1, with 7 bases lining up with TRBD2. V shed 1 base and J 3 bases; nucleotides not matched to a gene: 6. Germline V gives CDR1 GKSSPN, CDR2 SITVG. This CDR3 has 15 residues. The CDR3 bases that were read are TGTGCCTGGAGTCCTCACTGGGGAACCTATGCT. Translating it yields CAWSPHWGTYA. The CDR3 reads in full as CAWSPHWGTYAEQFF.

Points on this clone: Germline and genes here are mouse. The read halts 4 residues ahead of the CDR3 end, with the missing end drawn from the germline J gene. The gene calls are TRBV13-3 and TRBJ2-4; 10 bases match TRBD1. This CDR3 has 14 amino acids. CDR1 and CDR2 from the germline V gene are NNHDY and SYVADS. CDR3 DNA (partial): TGTGCCAGCAGTGTGGGACAGGGGCGAAAC. It translates to CASSVGQGRN. The CDR3 in full is CASSVGQGRNTLYF.

This clone occurred a few times. Mouse gene names apply. The sequence runs out 4 residues before the end of the CDR3; the remainder is reconstructed from the germline J gene. V and J are TRBV13-3 and TRBJ2-4; 8 bases agree with TRBD1. This CDR3 has 16 residues. Trimming cost V 1 base and J 2 bases; bases outside gene matches: 6. Germline V gene sequence: CDR1 NNHDY, CDR2 SYVADS. Partial CDR3 DNA: TGTGCCAGCAGTGATCAGGACAGGGCGGATCAAAAC. It specifies CASSDQDRADQN. The complete CDR3 reads CASSDQDRADQNTLYF.

This clone came up a few times. Germline and genes here are mouse. The read stops 4 residues short of the end of the CDR3; the missing end is completed from the germline J gene. V usage is TRBV17 and J usage is TRBJ2-7; TRBD2 agrees at 9 bases. The CDR3 runs to 13 residues. Looked up from germline, CDR1 is MNHDT and CDR2 is YYDKIL. Partial CDR3 DNA: TGTGCTAGCAGGTCCTGGGGGGGTTAT. It yields the protein CASRSWGGY. The full CDR3 protein reads CASRSWGGYEQYF.

In this sample, this clone turned up many times. Each gene name is a mouse one. The read terminates 4 residues before the CDR3 end, so the remaining end is supplied by the germline J gene. The chain combines TRBV13-3 with TRBJ2-3; the D gene is possibly TRBD1 (5 bases). Looked up from germline, CDR1 is NNHDY and CDR2 is SYVADS. This CDR3 has 13 amino acids. Trimming left V 5 bases short and J 1 base short, with 8 bases between. This chain's CDR3 is CASSAGRAETLYF. CDR3 bases read: TGTGCCAGCAGCGCAGGGCGTGCAGAA.

Concerning this clone itself: Here the gene names and germline are mouse. Coverage ceases 4 residues before the CDR3 finishes, and the germline J gene fills in the end. The chain has TRBV13-3 and TRBJ2-7, with TRBD1 identical over 7 bases. The ends lost 5 bases at V and 3 bases at J; junction bases unmatched: 5. The CDR3 spans 13 residues. The germline CDR1 and CDR2 sequences are NNHDY and SYVADS. The CDR3 loop reads CASRGDRNYEQYF. The CDR3 DNA, read in part, is TGTGCCAGCAGGGGGGACAGAAACTAT.

To note about this clone: Gene names denote mouse genes. The CDR3 is CASSEDRGRGEVFF. The sequenced part of the CDR3 DNA is TGTGCCAGCAGTGAAGACAGGGGGCGGGGA. V gene TRBV13-3 combines with J gene TRBJ1-1; 10 positions match TRBD1. The CDR3 end falls 4 residues outside the read, so it is completed with the germline J gene. Germline V lookup: CDR1 NNHDY, CDR2 SYVADS. The CDR3 is 14 amino acids.

On this clone: The genes and germline here are from mouse. The sequenced CDR3 bases are TGTGCCAGCAGTCGGACAGGGGGAGGGGGTGCAGAA. Amino acid sequence: CASSRTGGGGAE. The complete CDR3 sequence is CASSRTGGGGAETLYF. The chain carries TRBV19 and TRBJ2-3; 10 bases map to TRBD1. With the read ending 4 residues before the CDR3 end, the germline J gene is used to fill in that end. V dropped 4 bases and J dropped 1; count of bases not matched to a gene: 6. The CDR3 extends over 16 amino acids. Germline assignment: CDR1 FNHDT and CDR2 SITEND (reference sequence).

In the case of this clone: The germline and genes are mouse ones. The missing CDR3 end, 4 residues past where the read stops, is filled in from the germline J gene. This chain connects TRBV16 to TRBJ2-5; 13 bases fit TRBD2. The CDR3 has 14 amino acids. CDR1 is SGHSA, CDR2 FRNQAP, per germline. The sequenced part of the CDR3 DNA is TGTGCAAGCAGCGGGACTGGGGGGGAAGAC. It encodes CASSGTGGED. The whole CDR3 is CASSGTGGEDTQYF.

This clone was seen repeatedly, ten times or more. Each gene name is a mouse one. CDR3 residues: CASRSTGGAWYAEQFF. The DNA read from the CDR3 is TGTGCCAGCAGATCGACTGGGGGGGCTTGGTATGCT. The rearrangement links TRBV13-3 to TRBJ2-1, with TRBD2 identical over 12 bases. Read coverage stops 4 residues before the CDR3 terminus; the germline J gene supplies the remainder. The CDR3 spans 16 residues. Germline V gives CDR1 NNHDY, CDR2 SYVADS. The ends lost 5 bases at V and 4 bases at J; junction bases unmatched: 7.

A few counts support this clone. These gene names are mouse names. Read sequence stops 4 residues before the CDR3 end, and the germline J gene provides the missing end. This rearrangement joins TRBV1 to TRBJ2-5, with 7 bases that match TRBD1. Germline lookup yields CDR1 NSQYPW and CDR2 LRSPGD (reference sequence). CDR3 length: 14 amino acids. Here the CDR3 reads CTCSVRQGEDTQYF. The DNA read from the CDR3 is TGCACCTGCAGTGTTCGACAGGGAGAAGAC.

This clone turned up a few times. Any gene name here is a mouse gene name. The CDR3 is cut off 4 residues early in the read; its end comes from the germline J gene. The chain recombines TRBV13-3 with TRBJ2-3; TRBD2 matches 13 bases. V lost 0 bases and J lost 0; bases outside the gene matches: 1. CDR1 and CDR2 (germline): NNHDY, SYVADS. This CDR3 region has 17 residues. CDR3 DNA (partial): TGTGCCAGCAGTGATGTGGGACTGGGGGGGAGTGCAGAA. Encoded protein: CASSDVGLGGSAE. The CDR3, in full, reads CASSDVGLGGSAETLYF.

This clone appeared many times. Mouse germline and gene names are used. The observed sequence ends 4 residues before the CDR3 terminus, with the missing tail filled in from the germline J gene. The chain has TRBV13-3 and TRBJ2-1; 8 bases agree with TRBD2. The J segment lost 5 bases and the V segment lost 3 bases, leaving 4 bases of the junction unmatched. The CDR3 extends over 14 amino acids. Germline CDR1 NNHDY, CDR2 SYVADS. Here the CDR3 reads CASSAGGQDAEQFF. CDR3 bases read: TGTGCCAGCAGTGCTGGGGGGCAGGATGCT.

This clone has more than one count but fewer than ten. Here the gene names and germline are mouse. The read comes to an end 4 residues before the CDR3 does, leaving the germline J gene to fill in the end. V and J are TRBV5 and TRBJ2-7; the match to TRBD2 covers 7 bases. The CDR3 extends over 14 amino acids. Germline lookup yields CDR1 LGHNA and CDR2 YNLKQL (reference sequence). Here the CDR3 reads CASSQEGGEYEQYF. CDR3 bases read: TGTGCCAGCAGCCAAGAGGGGGGGGAGTAT.

A few counts support this clone. All gene names here are mouse names. The DNA ends 4 residues before the CDR3 does, and the rest of the CDR3 is filled in from the germline J gene. The chain uses TRBV19 and TRBJ1-2; TRBD1 matches at 9 bases. The CDR3 length is 14 residues. Germline lookup yields CDR1 FNHDT and CDR2 SITEND (reference sequence). Trimming took 4 bases from V and 2 from J; bases not matched to a gene: 3. The covered CDR3 bases are TGTGCCAGCAGTTACGGACAGGGGAACTCC. This gives the protein CASSYGQGNS. The CDR3 in full is CASSYGQGNSDYTF.

This clone was picked up a small number of times. Gene names refer to mouse genes. The read ends 4 residues early relative to the CDR3; the germline J gene fills the gap. This chain uses TRBV1 with TRBJ2-1; 10 bases are shared with TRBD2. Germline lookup yields CDR1 NSQYPW and CDR2 LRSPGD (reference sequence). The CDR3 has 15 amino acids. CDR3 sequence: CTCSAALGGRAEQFF. The sequenced part of the CDR3 DNA is TGCACCTGCAGTGCAGCGCTGGGGGGGCGCGCT.

This clone was picked up a small number of times. Genes here carry mouse names. The read terminates 4 residues ahead of where the CDR3 ends, so the germline J gene completes it. The chain is built from TRBV13-3 and TRBJ2-5; 7 nucleotides match TRBD1. From germline, CDR1 is NNHDY and CDR2 SYVADS. Trimming removed 3 bases from V and 3 bases from J; junction bases left unmatched: 7. This CDR3 has 15 residues. The DNA read from the CDR3 is TGTGCCAGCAGTGTCACCTGGGACAGTCAAGAC. The encoded protein is CASSVTWDSQD. The whole CDR3 reads CASSVTWDSQDTQYF.

This clone was detected only a few times. Gene names and germline match the mouse. The missing CDR3 end, 4 residues past where the read stops, is filled in from the germline J gene. V and J are TRBV19 and TRBJ1-4; TRBD1 aligns across 9 bases. This CDR3 contains 16 residues. Germline CDR1 FNHDT, CDR2 SITEND (reference sequence). V lost 4 bases to trimming and J lost 3 bases; unmatched junction nucleotides: 7. Partial CDR3 DNA: TGTGCCAGCAGTTATCCGGGACAGGGCGCCAACGAA. This gives the protein CASSYPGQGANE. The CDR3 in full is CASSYPGQGANERLFF.